This is a list of T cell receptor beta chains from one sample in a study of shared T cell receptors in the human thymus. TCRdb keeps only in-frame clones here, not all; method: immunoSEQ multiplex PCR. The sample lists roughly 700,000 clones, around nine tenths occurring once. This sample also belongs to another study, concerning human thymus T cells.

Sequences were obtained from thymocytes. The receptor source for this set is a boy younger than two with a congenital heart defect. The CDR3 runs from the conserved cysteine through the conserved F or W. D genes are given only for firm matches. The size field is filled for only some rows; it gives once, few, many or a size class.

v_call,d_call,clone_size,j_call,cdr3_aa,cdr3_nt
TRBV27,NA,NA,TRBJ1-3,CARRTTGGKGNTIYF,TGTGCCCGACGCACCACCGGGGGGAAAGGAAACACCATATATTTT
TRBV18,TRBD2,NA,TRBJ2-7,CASSPRASGRGSSYEQYF,TGTGCCAGCTCACCAAGGGCTAGCGGGAGAGGGAGCTCCTACGAGCAGTACTTC
TRBV25-1,NA,NA,TRBJ2-3,CASTTGGMGQYF,TGTGCCAGCACCACTGGCGGGATGGGGCAGTATTTT
TRBV20-1,TRBD2,few,TRBJ2-1,CSASREGQFF,TGCAGTGCTAGTCGGGAGGGGCAGTTCTTC
TRBV19,TRBD1,once,TRBJ2-7,CASSNWTGLEQYF,TGTGCCAGTAGTAACTGGACAGGGCTCGAGCAGTACTTC
TRBV4-1,NA,NA,TRBJ2-2,CASSRPLLDVTGELFF,TGCGCCAGCAGCCGACCTTTACTAGATGTAACCGGGGAGCTGTTTTTT
TRBV6-4,NA,NA,TRBJ2-3,CASSEQHTDTQYF,TGTGCCAGCAGTGAACAGCACACAGATACGCAGTATTTT
TRBV4-2,TRBD2,once,TRBJ2-1,CASSPARGTSGMDYNEQFF,TGTGCCAGCAGCCCTGCTCGGGGGACTAGCGGGATGGATTACAATGAGCAGTTCTTC
TRBV12-5,TRBD1,NA,TRBJ2-7,CASGLVRRGTGGLPYEQYF,TGTGCTAGTGGTTTGGTTCGCCGGGGGACAGGGGGTCTCCCCTACGAGCAGTACTTC
TRBV7-2,TRBD1,NA,TRBJ2-4,CASSSPTGAQKNIQYF,TGTGCCAGCAGCTCCCCTACAGGGGCTCAGAAAAACATTCAGTACTTC
TRBV6-6,NA,once,TRBJ1-4,CASSPDPGEKLFF,TGTGCCAGCAGCCCCGATCCAGGCGAAAAACTGTTTTTT
TRBV9,NA,NA,TRBJ2-7,CASSGSAYRLAYEQYF,TGTGCCAGCAGCGGATCAGCCTACCGACTAGCCTACGAGCAGTACTTC
TRBV11-2,TRBD1,NA,TRBJ2-7,CASSLGTTGVAYEQYF,TGTGCCAGCAGCTTAGGGACGACAGGGGTTGCCTACGAGCAGTACTTC
TRBV28,NA,NA,TRBJ1-2,CASSDTGGFVYGYTF,TGTGCCAGCTCCGACACGGGGGGCTTTGTCTATGGCTACACCTTC
TRBV19,TRBD1,NA,TRBJ1-5,CASSEDRVESNQPQHF,TGTGCCAGTAGTGAGGACAGGGTGGAAAGCAATCAGCCCCAGCATTTT
TRBV6-1,TRBD1,NA,TRBJ1-3,CARRYRGHSGNTIYF,TGTGCCAGGCGTTACAGGGGCCACTCTGGAAACACCATATATTTT
TRBV21-1,NA,NA,TRBJ2-7,CASSIHRARLPYEQYF,TGTGCCAGCAGCATTCACAGGGCGCGCCTTCCCTACGAGCAGTACTTC
TRBV29-1,TRBD1,NA,TRBJ1-1,CSVTGGGTEAFF,TGCAGCGTCACAGGGGGCGGCACTGAAGCTTTCTTT
TRBV4-3,NA,NA,TRBJ2-5,CASSHNVPQGKETQYF,TGCGCCAGCAGCCATAATGTACCGCAGGGAAAAGAGACCCAGTACTTC
TRBV30,NA,few,TRBJ2-2,CAWSSTGQLLASGELFF,TGTGCCTGGAGTAGTACAGGGCAGCTACTAGCGTCCGGGGAGCTGTTTTTT
TRBV5-1,NA,NA,TRBJ1-2,CASSQKQGGSSYTF,TGCGCCAGCAGCCAAAAACAGGGAGGGTCGAGCTACACCTTC
TRBV5-6,NA,once,TRBJ2-7,CASSLGQPIREQYF,TGTGCCAGCAGCTTGGGACAGCCGATAAGAGAGCAGTACTTC
TRBV15,TRBD2,few,TRBJ2-1,CATSRDGASGYNEQFF,TGTGCCACCAGCAGAGATGGGGCTAGCGGCTACAATGAGCAGTTCTTC
TRBV7-9,TRBD2,NA,TRBJ2-5,CATKRGAEETQYF,TGTGCCACCAAGCGGGGGGCGGAGGAGACCCAGTACTTC
TRBV28,NA,once,TRBJ1-5,CASGAGQGSNQPQHF,TGTGCCAGCGGAGCGGGGCAGGGTAGCAATCAGCCCCAGCATTTT
TRBV18,NA,NA,TRBJ1-1,CASSPPGKRAVTEAFF,TGTGCCAGCTCACCACCGGGGAAGAGGGCGGTCACTGAAGCTTTCTTT
TRBV11-1,NA,NA,TRBJ1-2,CASSLRPNYGYTF,TGTGCCAGCAGCCTCAGGCCTAACTATGGCTACACCTTC
TRBV10-3,TRBD1,NA,TRBJ1-2,CATSARDREANYGYTF,TGTGCCACGAGCGCCCGGGACAGGGAGGCTAACTATGGCTACACCTTC
TRBV25-1,TRBD2,NA,TRBJ2-1,CASSRTGGYNEQFF,TGTGCCAGCAGTCGGACGGGGGGTTACAATGAGCAGTTCTTC
TRBV2,NA,few,TRBJ1-2,CAPLTPRHNYGYTF,TGTGCCCCCCTTACCCCGAGACACAACTATGGCTACACCTTC
TRBV14,NA,NA,TRBJ2-5,CASSHLMDSQETQYF,TGTGCCAGCAGCCATTTAATGGACAGTCAAGAGACCCAGTACTTC
TRBV9,NA,NA,TRBJ2-7,CASSVGQGAPLYEQYF,TGTGCCAGCAGCGTAGGACAAGGGGCTCCACTTTACGAGCAGTACTTC
TRBV28,NA,NA,TRBJ2-2,CASSLPRQPNTGELFF,TGTGCCAGCAGTTTACCCCGACAGCCGAACACCGGGGAGCTGTTTTTT
TRBV5-1,NA,NA,TRBJ2-1,CASSFGRGVTMRSHNGQFF,TGCGCCAGCAGCTTTGGCCGAGGAGTCACAATGAGGAGTCACAATGGGCAGTTCTTC
TRBV10-1,NA,NA,TRBJ2-1,CASSEGLAQTYNEQFF,TGCGCCAGCAGTGAGGGGCTAGCGCAAACCTACAATGAGCAGTTCTTC
TRBV4-3,TRBD2,NA,TRBJ2-7,CASSQDPTGGCEQYF,TGCGCCAGCAGCCAAGATCCCACGGGAGGCTGTGAGCAGTACTTC
TRBV7-6,TRBD1,NA,TRBJ2-3,CASSLERFGTAPSTDTQYF,TGTGCCAGCAGCTTAGAACGTTTTGGGACAGCTCCTAGCACAGATACGCAGTATTTT
TRBV10-3,NA,NA,TRBJ1-2,CAISEADANYGYTF,TGTGCCATCAGTGAAGCGGACGCCAACTATGGCTACACCTTC
TRBV27,TRBD1,NA,TRBJ2-7,CASIPPGQGGHEQYF,TGTGCCAGCATTCCTCCGGGACAGGGTGGCCACGAGCAGTACTTC
TRBV7-3,NA,few,TRBJ2-1,CASSSNPQGLNEQFF,TGTGCCAGCAGCTCAAACCCCCAGGGCCTCAATGAGCAGTTCTTC
TRBV10-3,NA,few,TRBJ1-2,CAISESTGQNGYTF,TGTGCCATCAGTGAGTCGACTGGACAGAATGGCTACACCTTC
TRBV7-6,TRBD2,NA,TRBJ2-1,CASSSVARPVGAGYNEQFF,TGTGCCAGCAGCTCCGTCGCCCGTCCGGTGGGAGCGGGGTACAATGAGCAGTTCTTC
TRBV9,TRBD2,NA,TRBJ2-3,CASSVEGLAESTDTQYF,TGTGCCAGCAGCGTAGAAGGACTAGCGGAAAGCACAGATACGCAGTATTTT
TRBV6-5,TRBD1,NA,TRBJ1-5,CASSTDRYSNQPQHF,TGTGCCAGCAGTACGGACAGGTATAGCAATCAGCCCCAGCATTTT
TRBV30,NA,NA,TRBJ1-5,CAWSSDRKNQPQHF,TGTGCCTGGAGCTCCGACAGGAAAAATCAGCCCCAGCATTTT
TRBV27,NA,once,TRBJ1-5,CASSPRWASYNQPQHF,TGTGCCAGCAGTCCCCGCTGGGCCTCATATAATCAGCCCCAGCATTTT
TRBV7-2,TRBD1,NA,TRBJ2-7,CASSPGQGAREQYF,TGTGCCAGCAGCCCAGGACAGGGGGCGCGGGAGCAGTACTTC